This TCR beta chain stems from a study of blood T cell repertoires in COVID-19. Overall study: The cDNA or gDNA used as material had been derived from T cells, B-cell-depleted T cells, or PBMCs.

With V trimmed by 5 bases and J by 1 base, 10 bases remained unmatched. This CDR3 has 16 amino acids. Germline CDR1 and CDR2: SEHNR and FQNEAQ (reference sequence). Original processing notes: By means of reference gene primer amplification, nucleated cell counts were estimated. The method was immunoSEQ multiplex PCR; TCRdb's version includes in-frame clones alone and lacks a portion of them. V, J and clone size are taken as reported in that table, and D and trimming were inferred from the DNA itself. The table has some 73,000 clones, more than 70% seen once. The chain joins TRBV7-9 to TRBJ1-1; 7 nucleotides match TRBD1. Sequenced material: peripheral blood. The clonotype was recovered from an elderly woman with active or convalescent COVID-19. The CDR3 DNA sequence: TGTGCCAGCAGCCGGGATCCGGGACAGACGAACACTGAAGCTTTCTTT. Translation gives CASSRDPGQTNTEAFF. Full variable domain (remainder filled in from reference TRBV7-9 and TRBJ1-1): DTGVSQNPRHKITKRGQNVTFRCDPISEHNRLYWYRQTLGQGPEFLTYFQNEAQLEKSRLLSDRFSAERPKGSFSTLEIQRTEQGDSAMYLCASSRDPGQTNTEAFFGQGTRLTVV.